This T cell receptor beta chain was observed in a study of brain metastases from non-small cell lung cancer. Here immunoSEQ multiplex PCR was the method, and the copy in TCRdb shows in-frame clones only, minus some. Altogether around 1,300 clones are present, 70% to 85% being singletons, with the ten largest covering 17%. In its sample, this clone ranks as large. Sequence at one end of the junction differs from germline and may be a read error. This CDR3 is 12 amino acids long. CDR1 and CDR2 (germline): SEHNR, FQNEAQ (reference sequence). Sample: tissue from a brain metastasis. This sequence joins TRBV7-9 and TRBJ1-2; 7 nucleotides agree with TRBD1. The clonotype originates from a donor aged 40 or over with non-small cell lung cancer. The CDR3 region has the DNA TGTGCCAGCAGCGGTGACAGGGTGGAAGAATACTTC. It yields the protein CASSGDRVEEYF.